The 9 T cell receptor beta chains reported below all come from one sample, sequenced in a study of T cell changes during pregnancy in multiple sclerosis. Only in-frame clones appear in the TCRdb table, and some are missing; sequencing was by immunoSEQ multiplex PCR. The sample holds some 97,000 clones, 80% to 95% seen once. The sample in question was peripheral blood, obtained after pregnancy. Every receptor here comes from a female donor with multiple sclerosis, enrolled in a pregnancy study.

The J gene is TRBJ1-1, the V gene TRBV9, with D tentatively TRBD1 (6 bases). The CDR3 has 15 residues. Trimming left V 0 bases short and J 4 bases short, with 13 bases between. CDR1 is SGDLS, CDR2 YYNGEE, per germline. DNA for the CDR3: TGTGCCAGCAGCGTAGTCCCAGGGGCTGGCACTGAAGCTTTCTTT. Amino acid sequence: CASSVVPGAGTEAFF.

The chain couples TRBV4-3 to TRBJ2-3, with 15 bases lining up with TRBD2. The length of the CDR3 is 17 residues. The ends lost 2 bases at V and 3 bases at J; junction bases unmatched: 3. In germline, CDR1 is LGHNA, CDR2 YSLEER. The CDR3 is CASSQRTSGGGTDTQYF. CDR3 coding DNA: TGCGCCAGCAGCCAACGGACTAGCGGGGGGGGTACAGATACGCAGTATTTT.

This rearrangement joins TRBV29-1 to TRBJ2-3, with 7 bases aligning to TRBD1. Germline V gene data show CDR1 as SQVTM and CDR2 as ANQGSEA. The V and J ends lost 7 bases and 8 bases, in that order; junction bases with no gene match: 12. CDR3 size: 13 residues. The CDR3 DNA follows: TGCAGCGCCGAAAGACAGGGATTCGGTACGCAGTATTTT. Translation gives CSAERQGFGTQYF.

This chain links TRBV4-3 with TRBJ2-3; D not resolved. Trimming pared 2 bases from V and 6 bases from J, leaving 9 bases between. CDR3 length: 13 residues. The germline gives CDR1 LGHNA, CDR2 YSLEER. For the CDR3, the DNA is TGCGCCAGCAGCCAACCCCCATCCGATACGCAGTATTTT. Protein sequence: CASSQPPSDTQYF.

V usage is TRBV10-3 and J usage is TRBJ1-4, with 8 bases fitting TRBD1. V gave up 2 bases and J gave up 7 bases; unmatched junction bases: 12. The CDR3 covers 17 residues. CDR1 and CDR2 (germline): ENHRY, SYGVKD. CDR3 bases: TGTGCCATCAGTGAGAGGACAGGGCCTGGGGATTTTGAAAAACTGTTTTTT. Its translation: CAISERTGPGDFEKLFF.

The chain couples TRBV7-8 to TRBJ2-1; D may be TRBD2 (5 bases). The CDR3 runs to 11 residues. V was trimmed by 5 bases and J by 8 bases, leaving 7 bases between them. Germline assignment: CDR1 SGHVS and CDR2 FQNEAQ. The chain's CDR3 is CASSRGDEQFF. The CDR3 DNA reads TGTGCCAGCAGCCGGGGAGATGAGCAGTTCTTC.

The chain links TRBV29-1 to TRBJ2-5; no clear D. The length of the CDR3 is 13 residues. Germline V CDR1 and CDR2: SQVTM, ANQGSEA. The V end was cut by 6 bases, the J end by 5 bases, with 16 bases between. The CDR3 sequence: CSVASHPGETQYF. CDR3 coding DNA: TGCAGCGTGGCCTCCCACCCCGGGGAGACCCAGTACTTC.

V and J are TRBV11-2 and TRBJ2-7, with 8 nucleotides matching TRBD1. V lost 5 bases and J lost 3; bases outside the gene matches: 12. This CDR3 is 16 amino acids long. Germline-derived CDR1 and CDR2 are SGHAT and FQNNGV. In DNA, the CDR3 is TGTGCCAGCAGCAGTTTCCAGGGGGCGCGGTTCTACGAGCAGTACTTC. Protein sequence: CASSSFQGARFYEQYF.

The chain employs TRBV2 and TRBJ1-2; D unresolved. V was clipped by 6 bases and J by 4 bases, with 15 bases between them. Germline loops: CDR1 SNHLY, CDR2 FYNNEI. This CDR3 has 14 residues. CDR3 coding DNA: TGTGCCAGCAGGGGTTTCCCGGCGGGCTATGGCTACACCTTC. It encodes CASRGFPAGYGYTF.